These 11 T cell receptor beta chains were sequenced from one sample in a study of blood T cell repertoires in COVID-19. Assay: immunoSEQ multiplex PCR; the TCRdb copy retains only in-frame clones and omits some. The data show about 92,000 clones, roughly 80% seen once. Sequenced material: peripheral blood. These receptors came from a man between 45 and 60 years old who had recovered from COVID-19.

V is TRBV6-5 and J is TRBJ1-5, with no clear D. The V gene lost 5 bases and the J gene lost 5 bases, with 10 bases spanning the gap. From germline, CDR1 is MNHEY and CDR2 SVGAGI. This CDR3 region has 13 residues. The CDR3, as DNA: TGTGCCAGCAGTAGATTCACAGATCAGCCCCAGCATTTT. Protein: CASSRFTDQPQHF.

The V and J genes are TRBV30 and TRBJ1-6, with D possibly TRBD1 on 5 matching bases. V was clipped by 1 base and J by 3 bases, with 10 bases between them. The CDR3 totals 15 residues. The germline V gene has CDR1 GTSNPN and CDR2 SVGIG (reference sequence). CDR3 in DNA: TGTGCCTGGAGTGCGAAACAGGTCTATAATTCACCCCTCCACTTT. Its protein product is CAWSAKQVYNSPLHF.

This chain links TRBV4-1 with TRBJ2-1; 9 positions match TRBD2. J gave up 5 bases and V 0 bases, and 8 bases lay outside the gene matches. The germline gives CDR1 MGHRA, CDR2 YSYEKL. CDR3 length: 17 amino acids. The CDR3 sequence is CASSQDSASGGNNEQFF. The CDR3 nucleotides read TGCGCCAGCAGCCAAGATTCAGCGAGCGGGGGGAACAATGAGCAGTTCTTC.

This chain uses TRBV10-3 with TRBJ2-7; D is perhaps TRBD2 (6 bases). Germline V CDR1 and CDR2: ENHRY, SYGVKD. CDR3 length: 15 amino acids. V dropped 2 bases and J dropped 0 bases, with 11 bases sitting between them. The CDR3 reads CAISEGERASYEQYF. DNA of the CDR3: TGTGCCATCAGTGAGGGAGAGCGGGCCTCCTACGAGCAGTACTTC.

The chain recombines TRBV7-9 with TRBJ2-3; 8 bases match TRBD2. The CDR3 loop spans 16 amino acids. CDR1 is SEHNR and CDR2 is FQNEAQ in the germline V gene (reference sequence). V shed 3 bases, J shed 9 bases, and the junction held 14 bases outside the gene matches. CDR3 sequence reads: CASSFDQLGLGVTQYF. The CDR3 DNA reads TGTGCCAGCAGCTTCGACCAACTGGGACTAGGGGTGACGCAGTATTTT.

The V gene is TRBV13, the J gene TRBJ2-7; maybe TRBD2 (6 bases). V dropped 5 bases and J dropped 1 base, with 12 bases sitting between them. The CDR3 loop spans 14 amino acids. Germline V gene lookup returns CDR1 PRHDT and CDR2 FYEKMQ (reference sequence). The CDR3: CASSPSGGSYEQYF. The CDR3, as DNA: TGTGCCAGCAGCCCGTCCGGGGGATCCTACGAGCAGTACTTC.

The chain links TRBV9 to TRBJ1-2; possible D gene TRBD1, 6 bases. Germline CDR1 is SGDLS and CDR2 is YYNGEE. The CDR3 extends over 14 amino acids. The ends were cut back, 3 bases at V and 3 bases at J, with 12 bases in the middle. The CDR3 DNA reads TGTGCCAGCAGCGCGCAACAGGGATACTATGGCTACACCTTC. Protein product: CASSAQQGYYGYTF.

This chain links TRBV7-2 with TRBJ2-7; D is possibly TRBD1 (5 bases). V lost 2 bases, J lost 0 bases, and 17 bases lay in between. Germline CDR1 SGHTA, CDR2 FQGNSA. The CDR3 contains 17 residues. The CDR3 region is CASSLSYGQRSSYEQYF. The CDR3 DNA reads TGTGCCAGCAGCTTAAGTTACGGACAAAGGAGCTCCTACGAGCAGTACTTC.

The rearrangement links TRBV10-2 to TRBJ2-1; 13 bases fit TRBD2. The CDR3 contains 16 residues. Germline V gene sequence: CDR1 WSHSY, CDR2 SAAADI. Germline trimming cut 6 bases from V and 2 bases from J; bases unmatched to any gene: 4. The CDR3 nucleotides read TGCGCCAGCAGAGGACTAGCGGGGGAGGCCTACAATGAGCAGTTCTTC. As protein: CASRGLAGEAYNEQFF.

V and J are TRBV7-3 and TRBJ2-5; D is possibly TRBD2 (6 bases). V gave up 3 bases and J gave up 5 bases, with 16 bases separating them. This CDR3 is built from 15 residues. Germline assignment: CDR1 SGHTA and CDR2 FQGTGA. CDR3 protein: CASSFPSGGHETQYF. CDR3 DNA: TGTGCCAGCAGCTTCCCCTCCGGAGGGCACGAGACCCAGTACTTC.

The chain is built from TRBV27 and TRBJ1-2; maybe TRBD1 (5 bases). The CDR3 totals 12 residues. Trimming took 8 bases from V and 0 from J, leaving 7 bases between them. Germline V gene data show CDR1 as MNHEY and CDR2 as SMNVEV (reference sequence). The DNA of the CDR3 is TGTGCCAGCTGGGGGGCTAACTATGGCTACACCTTC. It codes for CASWGANYGYTF.